The 8 T cell receptor beta chains below come from one sample, sequenced in a study of T cells in localized non-small cell lung cancer. The protocol was immunoSEQ multiplex PCR, while the TCRdb copy is restricted to in-frame clones and leaves out a portion. The repertoire holds some 78,000 clones, with almost 85% as singletons. Sequences were derived from peripheral blood, sampled before any cancer treatment. These receptors were obtained from a man between 40 and 69 years old with stage I lung adenocarcinoma.

V is TRBV30 and J is TRBJ1-2, with D possibly TRBD1 on 5 matching bases. Per germline, CDR1 GTSNPN and CDR2 SVGIG (reference sequence). The CDR3 covers 15 residues. The V gene lost 0 bases and the J gene lost 4 bases, with 15 bases spanning the gap. CDR3 sequence reads: CAWSVRKGGGYGYTF. CDR3 in DNA: TGTGCCTGGAGTGTACGGAAAGGTGGGGGCTATGGCTACACCTTC.

A single count supports this clone. The chain employs TRBV9 and TRBJ2-1, with TRBD2 identical over 7 bases. V trimming: 4 bases; J trimming: 5 bases; junction bases outside the gene matches: 12. CDR1 is SGDLS and CDR2 is YYNGEE in the germline V gene. The CDR3 consists of 16 residues. The CDR3 DNA is TGTGCCAGCAGCCCCCATGGGAGCGGGATAAACAATGAGCAGTTCTTC. It codes for CASSPHGSGINNEQFF.

The V call is TRBV2, the J call TRBJ1-3, with a tentative D call TRBD1 (5 bases). Trimming left V 8 bases short and J 3 bases short, with 11 bases between. The CDR3 loop spans 13 amino acids. Germline assignment: CDR1 SNHLY and CDR2 FYNNEI. The CDR3 DNA reads as TGTGCCAGCGTGCAGGGAGATGGAAACACCATATATTTT. As protein: CASVQGDGNTIYF.

The chain employs TRBV6-6 and TRBJ2-6; TRBD1 might be the D (5 bases). Germline CDR1 is MNHNY and CDR2 is SVGAGI (reference sequence). Trimming removed 6 bases from V and 0 bases from J, with 9 bases in between. The length of the CDR3 is 15 residues. The CDR3 bases are TGTGCCAGCAGCCTAGGGGACTCTGGGGCCAACGTCCTGACTTTC. This translates into CASSLGDSGANVLTF.

The CDR3 sequence: CASTADWGTAGELFF. The CDR3 DNA sequence: TGTGCCAGCACCGCAGATTGGGGGACCGCCGGGGAGCTGTTTTTT. The genes are TRBV9 and TRBJ2-2; TRBD1 or TRBD2 may be the D gene (5 bases each). Germline V lookup: CDR1 SGDLS, CDR2 YYNGEE. The germline V and J ends were trimmed by 6 bases and 6 bases, with 18 bases remaining between them. The CDR3 totals 15 residues.

Within the sample, this clone is medium-sized. The gene calls are TRBV2 and TRBJ2-2; D uncertain. Trimming left V 8 bases short and J 6 bases short, with 7 bases between. CDR1 is SNHLY, CDR2 FYNNEI, per germline. This CDR3 is 11 amino acids long. CDR3 DNA sequence: TGTGCCAGCCGGTATTCCGGGGAGCTGTTTTTT. Amino acids: CASRYSGELFF.

The V gene is TRBV2, the J gene TRBJ2-5; perhaps TRBD1 as D (5 bases). Per germline, CDR1 SNHLY and CDR2 FYNNEI. The CDR3 runs 12 residues. The ends were cut back, 5 bases at V and 4 bases at J, with 8 bases in the middle. The CDR3 DNA reads as TGTGCCAGCAGTAGACAGTCAGAGACCCAGTACTTC. As protein: CASSRQSETQYF.

V gene TRBV28 combines with J gene TRBJ2-7, with D uncertain. Germline V gene sequence: CDR1 MDHEN, CDR2 SYDVKM. There are 14 residues in the CDR3. V was trimmed by 2 bases and J by 3 bases, leaving 11 bases between them. CDR3 sequence (DNA): TGTGCCAGCAGTTTAGGGCGAACCGGCTACGAGCAGTACTTC. Translated: CASSLGRTGYEQYF.